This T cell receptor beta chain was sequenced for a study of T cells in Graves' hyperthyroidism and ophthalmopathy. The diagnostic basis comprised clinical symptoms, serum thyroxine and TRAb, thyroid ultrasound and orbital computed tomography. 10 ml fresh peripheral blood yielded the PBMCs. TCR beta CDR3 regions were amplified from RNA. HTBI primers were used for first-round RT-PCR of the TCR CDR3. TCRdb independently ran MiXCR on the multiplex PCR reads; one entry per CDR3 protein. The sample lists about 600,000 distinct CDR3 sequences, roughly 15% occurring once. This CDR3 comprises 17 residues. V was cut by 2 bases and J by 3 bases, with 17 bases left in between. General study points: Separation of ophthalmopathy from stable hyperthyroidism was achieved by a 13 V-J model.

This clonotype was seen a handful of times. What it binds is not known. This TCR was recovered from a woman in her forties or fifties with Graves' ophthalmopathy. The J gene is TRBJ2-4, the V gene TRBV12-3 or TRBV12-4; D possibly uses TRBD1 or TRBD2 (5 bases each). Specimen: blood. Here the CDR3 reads CASSLFRASGGKNIQYF. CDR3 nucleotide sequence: TGTGCCAGCAGTTTATTTCGGGCTAGTGGGGGCAAAAACATTCAGTACTTC.